The 21 T cell receptor beta chains presented below share a single source sample, sequenced in a study of cytomegalovirus exposure and HLA in healthy donors. The PCR contained 60 Vbeta and 13 Jbeta primers. The data were produced by immunoSEQ multiplex PCR, yet TCRdb's version contains in-frame clones alone and is incomplete. The table includes approximately 100,000 clones, 75% detected once. The sequenced sample was PBMCs. These receptors were obtained from a man in his fifties in good health and CMV-seronegative.

This clone was seen just once. The chain joins TRBV7-2 to TRBJ2-3; possible D gene TRBD1, 6 bases. Trimming shortened V by 11 bases and J by 2 bases, and 20 bases separated the two germline ends. The CDR3 totals 15 residues. Germline CDR1 is SGHTA and CDR2 is FQGNSA. CDR3 protein: CASAAGQPNTDTQYF. The DNA for the CDR3 is TGTGCCTCAGCAGCCGGACAGCCTAACACAGATACGCAGTATTTT.

This clone has just a few counts. This chain joins TRBV29-1 and TRBJ1-2, with D maybe TRBD1 (5 bases). The CDR3 totals 12 residues. Between the trimmed V and J ends, which lost 4 bases and 8 bases, there was a span of 14 bases. Germline-derived CDR1 and CDR2 are SQVTM and ANQGSEA. This CDR3 is CSVGFGQSGYTF. Written as DNA, the CDR3 is TGCAGCGTTGGATTTGGACAAAGCGGCTACACCTTC.

This chain joins TRBV5-4 and TRBJ2-1; TRBD1 agrees at 7 bases. CDR1 and CDR2 from the germline V gene are SGHNT and YYREEE (reference sequence). The V and J ends lost 5 bases and 2 bases, in that order; junction bases with no gene match: 13. This CDR3 has 17 amino acids. Here the CDR3 reads CASSRDSLLLPYNEQFF. For the CDR3, the DNA is TGTGCCAGCAGTAGGGACAGTCTATTACTACCCTACAATGAGCAGTTCTTC.

This chain uses TRBV29-1 with TRBJ2-5; 10 bases map to TRBD2. The CDR3 is 13 residues long. V was clipped by 2 bases and J by 8 bases; unmatched bases: 5. The V gene's germline CDR1 is SQVTM and CDR2 ANQGSEA. The DNA for the CDR3 is TGCAGCGTTGAACTAGCGGGGGCCTTCACCCAGTACTTC. Translation: CSVELAGAFTQYF. Variable domain in full (rest from reference TRBV29-1 and TRBJ2-5): SAVISQKPSRDICQRGTSLTIQCQVDSQVTMMFWYRQQPGQSLTLIATANQGSEATYESGFVIDKFPISRPNLTFSTLTVSNMSPEDSSIYLCSVELAGAFTQYFGPGTRLLVL.

This sequence joins TRBV9 and TRBJ2-2; TRBD1 matches 8 bases. The germline CDR1 and CDR2 sequences are SGDLS and YYNGEE. With 4 bases clipped from V and 8 bases from J, the junction kept 4 bases outside the gene matches. This CDR3 is 13 amino acids long. In DNA form, the CDR3 reads TGTGCCAGCAGCCAGACAGGGGTGGGGGAGCTGTTTTTT. This translates into CASSQTGVGELFF.

The rearrangement links TRBV7-8 to TRBJ2-7, with a weak D call TRBD1 (6 bases). Germline CDR1 and CDR2: SGHVS and FQNEAQ. The V end lost 2 bases, the J end lost 2 bases, and 13 bases lay between the germline ends. This CDR3 contains 15 residues. CDR3 loop: CASSLPQQGPYEQYF. Here the CDR3 DNA reads TGTGCCAGCAGCTTACCCCAACAGGGACCCTACGAGCAGTACTTC.

J is TRBJ2-1 and V is TRBV9; 12 bases fit TRBD1. Germline V gives CDR1 SGDLS, CDR2 YYNGEE. V dropped 0 bases and J dropped 7; count of bases not matched to a gene: 5. The CDR3 length is 16 residues. CDR3 DNA sequence: TGTGCCAGCAGCGTAGTGGGACAGGGGGCACAGAATGAGCAGTTCTTC. The encoded protein is CASSVVGQGAQNEQFF.

In this sample, this clone turned up a few times. The chain links TRBV19 to TRBJ2-7; 8 bases map to TRBD2. CDR3 size: 15 residues. J lost 6 bases, V lost 5 bases, and 12 bases had no gene match. CDR1 is LNHDA and CDR2 is SQIVND in the germline V gene (reference sequence). The CDR3 sequence is CASSFQRGSFGEQYF. CDR3 coding DNA: TGTGCCAGTAGTTTCCAGCGGGGGTCTTTTGGCGAGCAGTACTTC.

The chain couples TRBV28 to TRBJ2-7; TRBD2 is a possible D gene (5 bases). The CDR3 runs to 16 residues. The germline V gene encodes CDR1 MDHEN and CDR2 SYDVKM. The ends were cut back, 6 bases at V and 1 base at J, with 19 bases in the middle. CDR3 coding DNA: TGTGCCAGCAGGACGAACCGGGATATCCCTTCCTACGAGCAGTACTTC. Translation gives CASRTNRDIPSYEQYF.

The V call is TRBV28, the J call TRBJ2-6; 7 nucleotides align to TRBD1. J was trimmed by 4 bases and V by 6 bases; bases with no gene match: 6. The germline V gene encodes CDR1 MDHEN and CDR2 SYDVKM. This CDR3 has 15 amino acids. The CDR3 reads CASRRQGSGANVLTF. DNA for the CDR3: TGTGCCAGCAGGAGACAGGGTTCGGGGGCCAACGTCCTGACTTTC.

The rearrangement uses TRBV28 and TRBJ1-2; the match to TRBD1 covers 7 bases. The germline CDR1 and CDR2 sequences are MDHEN and SYDVKM. J lost 0 bases, V lost 10 bases, and 5 bases had no gene match. The CDR3 sequence is 13 residues long. The CDR3 here is CAIRDSSNYGYTF. In DNA form, the CDR3 reads TGTGCCATTAGGGACAGTTCTAACTATGGCTACACCTTC.

The chain employs TRBV19 and TRBJ2-2; a possible D gene is TRBD1 (5 bases). CDR3 length equals 14 residues. The germline V gene encodes CDR1 LNHDA and CDR2 SQIVND (reference sequence). Trimming cost V 3 bases and J 5 bases, with 10 bases left between them. The CDR3 here is CASSISRDTGELFF. CDR3 DNA sequence: TGTGCCAGTAGTATCTCCAGGGATACCGGGGAGCTGTTTTTT.

The V and J genes are TRBV5-1 and TRBJ2-2; 8 nucleotides align to TRBD2. J lost 2 bases, V lost 7 bases, and 7 bases had no gene match. CDR1 and CDR2 from the germline V gene are SGHRS and YFSETQ. The CDR3 contains 15 residues. In nucleotides, the CDR3 is TGCGCCAGCCACCCACTAGCGGAAAACACCGGGGAGCTGTTTTTT. Amino acid sequence: CASHPLAENTGELFF.

This chain joins TRBV9 and TRBJ2-7; 7 bases fit TRBD1. V was clipped by 3 bases and J by 2 bases; unmatched bases: 8. The germline V gene encodes CDR1 SGDLS and CDR2 YYNGEE. This CDR3 comprises 15 residues. The CDR3 loop is CASSAGGTAAYEQYF. The DNA of the CDR3 is TGTGCCAGCAGCGCAGGTGGGACAGCTGCCTACGAGCAGTACTTC. The whole variable domain, filled in from reference TRBV9 and TRBJ2-7, reads DSGVTQTPKHLITATGQRVTLRCSPRSGDLSVYWYQQSLDQGLQFLIQYYNGEERAKGNILERFSAQQFPDLHSELNLSSLELGDSALYFCASSAGGTAAYEQYFGPGTRLTVT.

Note on this clone: The germline gene is not matched at one end of the junction; a read error may be the cause. V usage is TRBV7-8 and J usage is TRBJ2-7, with 7 nucleotides matching TRBD2. The CDR3 is 13 amino acids. Germline lookup yields CDR1 SGHVS and CDR2 FQNEAQ. CDR3 amino acids: CASSQNLGGKSHF. The DNA of the CDR3 is TGTGCCAGCAGCCAGAATCTCGGGGGGAAGTCGCACTTC.

The chain couples TRBV28 to TRBJ1-5, with D tentatively TRBD1 (6 bases). Germline V gives CDR1 MDHEN, CDR2 SYDVKM. CDR3 size: 16 residues. The ends were cut back, 5 bases at V and 0 bases at J, with 14 bases in the middle. The CDR3 loop reads CASSNGQIDSNQPQHF. CDR3 coding DNA: TGTGCCAGCAGTAATGGACAGATTGATAGCAATCAGCCCCAGCATTTT.

This clone was observed a single time. This chain joins TRBV7-2 and TRBJ2-2, with D tentatively TRBD1 (5 bases). V dropped 5 bases and J dropped 2 bases, with 12 bases sitting between them. The CDR3 consists of 15 residues. Germline V gene lookup returns CDR1 SGHTA and CDR2 FQGNSA. The chain's CDR3 is CASSPGQLNTGELFF. CDR3 nucleotide sequence: TGTGCCAGCAGCCCTGGACAACTAAACACCGGGGAGCTGTTTTTT.

This clone appeared once. The chain carries TRBV4-2 and TRBJ2-7; tentative D call: TRBD1 (7 bases). The germline CDR1 and CDR2 sequences are LGHNA and YNFKEQ. The CDR3 contains 15 residues. V was clipped by 5 bases and J by 6 bases, with 20 bases between them. The CDR3 sequence: CASSDRDSTLREQYF. CDR3 DNA sequence: TGTGCCAGCAGCGACAGGGACTCGACCCTACGCGAGCAGTACTTC.

The CDR3, as DNA: TGTGCCAGCGCGCCAGGGACAGGGGGGAATCAGCCCCAGCATTTT. This encodes CASAPGTGGNQPQHF. The J gene is TRBJ1-5, the V gene TRBV28, with TRBD1 identical over 11 bases. V lost 8 bases, J lost 4 bases, and 7 bases stayed unmatched. Germline CDR1 MDHEN, CDR2 SYDVKM. The CDR3 loop spans 15 amino acids.

This clone was detected only once. This chain uses TRBV5-1 with TRBJ1-4, with 7 bases fitting TRBD1. Germline lookup yields CDR1 SGHRS and CDR2 YFSETQ. The length of the CDR3 is 15 residues. V was clipped by 4 bases and J by 5 bases; unmatched bases: 8. CDR3 nucleotides: TGCGCCAGCAGCACCAACAGGGGCTCGAATGAAAAACTGTTTTTT. This encodes CASSTNRGSNEKLFF.

The chain is built from TRBV4-2 and TRBJ2-7; the match to TRBD2 covers 9 bases. CDR3 length equals 18 residues. V shed 3 bases, J shed 3 bases, and the junction held 15 bases outside the gene matches. CDR1 is LGHNA, CDR2 YNFKEQ, per germline. CDR3 coding DNA: TGTGCCAGCAGCCAGTTAGCGGGGGATAGCAAAAAGAACTACGAGCAGTACTTC. It encodes CASSQLAGDSKKNYEQYF.